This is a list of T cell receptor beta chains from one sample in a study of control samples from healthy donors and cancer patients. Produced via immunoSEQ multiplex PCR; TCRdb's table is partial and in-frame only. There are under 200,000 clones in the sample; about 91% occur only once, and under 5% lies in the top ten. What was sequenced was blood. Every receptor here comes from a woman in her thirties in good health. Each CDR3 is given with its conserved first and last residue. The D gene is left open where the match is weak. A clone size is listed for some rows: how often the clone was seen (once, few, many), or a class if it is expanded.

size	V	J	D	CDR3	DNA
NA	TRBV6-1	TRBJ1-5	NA	CASSEARTPYSNQPQHF	TGTGCCAGCAGTGAAGCGAGGACCCCTTATAGCAATCAGCCCCAGCATTTT
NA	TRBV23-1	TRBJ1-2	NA	CASSPPGLYGYTF	TGCGCCAGCAGTCCCCCAGGCCTCTATGGCTACACCTTC
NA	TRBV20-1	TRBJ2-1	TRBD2	CSASLRELPFF	TGCAGTGCTAGTCTGCGGGAGCTGCCGTTCTTC
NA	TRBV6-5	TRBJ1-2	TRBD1	CASSNRGGGYTF	TGTGCCAGCAGTAACAGGGGCGGTGGCTACACCTTC
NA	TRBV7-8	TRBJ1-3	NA	CASSSTVGSGNTIYF	TGTGCCAGCAGCTCGACTGTGGGTTCCGGAAACACCATATATTTT
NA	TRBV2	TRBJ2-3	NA	CASVGPGGTDTQYF	TGTGCCAGCGTGGGACCGGGGGGCACAGATACGCAGTATTTT
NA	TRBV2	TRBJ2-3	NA	CASSGWAASTDTQYF	TGTGCCAGCAGTGGCTGGGCAGCCAGCACAGATACGCAGTATTTT
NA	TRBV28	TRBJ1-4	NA	CASSPGWEVKEKLFF	TGTGCCAGCAGCCCCGGTTGGGAAGTAAAGGAAAAACTGTTTTTT
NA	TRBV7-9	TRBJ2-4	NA	CASSLEGGLPIQYF	TGTGCCAGCAGCTTAGAAGGGGGACTCCCCATTCAGTACTTC
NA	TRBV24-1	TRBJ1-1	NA	CATEDRAQAFF	TGTGCCACAGAGGACCGGGCTCAAGCTTTCTTT
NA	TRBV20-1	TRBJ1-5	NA	CSASRAVQPQHF	TGCAGTGCTAGTAGGGCAGTTCAGCCCCAGCATTTT
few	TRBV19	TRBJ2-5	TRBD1	CASSRGQGAETQYF	TGTGCCAGTAGTAGGGGACAGGGGGCTGAGACCCAGTACTTC
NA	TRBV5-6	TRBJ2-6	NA	CASSLVTGANVLTF	TGTGCCAGCAGCTTGGTTACTGGGGCCAACGTCCTGACTTTC
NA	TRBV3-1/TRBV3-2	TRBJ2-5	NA	CASSPQLAGVGTQYF	TGTGCCAGCAGCCCGCAACTAGCCGGAGTGGGGACCCAGTACTTC
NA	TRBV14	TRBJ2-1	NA	CASSQVGIYNEQFF	TGTGCCAGCAGCCAGGTGGGGATCTACAATGAGCAGTTCTTC
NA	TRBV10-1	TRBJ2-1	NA	CASTPTGYEQFF	TGCGCCAGCACCCCCACAGGGTATGAGCAGTTCTTC
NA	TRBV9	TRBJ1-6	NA	CASSPRDSYNSPLHF	TGTGCCAGCAGCCCCCGGGACTCCTATAATTCACCCCTCCACTTT
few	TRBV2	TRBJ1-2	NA	CASIPSAGGGATLAFDYTF	TGTGCCAGCATCCCCTCCGCGGGGGGGGGCGCGACTTTGGCGTTCGACTACACCTTC
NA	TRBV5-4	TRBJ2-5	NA	CASSLAGRQETQYF	TGTGCCAGCAGCTTGGCCGGGAGACAAGAGACCCAGTACTTC
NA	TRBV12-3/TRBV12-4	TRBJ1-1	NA	CASSYGNTEAFF	TGTGCCAGCAGTTATGGTAACACTGAAGCTTTCTTT
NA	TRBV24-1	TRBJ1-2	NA	CATSERTYGYTF	TGTGCCACCAGTGAACGGACCTATGGCTACACCTTC
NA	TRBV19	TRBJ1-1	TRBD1	CASHTGGTEAFF	TGTGCCAGTCACACAGGGGGCACTGAAGCTTTCTTT
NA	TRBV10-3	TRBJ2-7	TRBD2	CAISPGASGSYEQYF	TGTGCCATCAGCCCGGGGGCTAGCGGGAGCTACGAGCAGTACTTC
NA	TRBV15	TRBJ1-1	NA	CATSRDRADVGYVGTEAFF	TGTGCCACCAGCAGAGATCGGGCGGACGTGGGCTATGTCGGCACTGAAGCTTTCTTT
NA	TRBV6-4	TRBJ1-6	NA	CASSRDNAGNSPLHF	TGTGCCAGCAGTCGGGACAATGCGGGTAATTCACCCCTCCACTTT
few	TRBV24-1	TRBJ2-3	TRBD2	CATSDSPSGRFADTQYF	TGTGCCACCAGTGATTCCCCAAGCGGGAGGTTCGCAGATACGCAGTATTTT
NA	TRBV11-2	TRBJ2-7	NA	CASSLARISYEQYF	TGTGCCAGCAGCTTGGCCAGGATTTCCTACGAGCAGTACTTC
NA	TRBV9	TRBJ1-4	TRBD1	CASSSRTGEYEKLFF	TGTGCCAGCAGCTCCCGGACAGGGGAGTACGAAAAACTGTTTTTT
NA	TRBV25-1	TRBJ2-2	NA	CASSDNAYTGELFF	TGTGCCAGCAGTGACAACGCCTACACCGGGGAGCTGTTTTTT
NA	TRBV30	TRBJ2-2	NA	CAWRGGQSGELFF	TGTGCCTGGAGGGGGGGACAGTCCGGGGAGCTGTTTTTT
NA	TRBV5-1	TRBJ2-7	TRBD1	CASSMGQIYEQYF	TGCGCCAGCAGCATGGGACAGATCTACGAGCAGTACTTC
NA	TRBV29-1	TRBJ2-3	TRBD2	CSVGTGGVGTDTQYF	TGCAGCGTTGGGACGGGGGGAGTAGGCACAGATACGCAGTATTTT
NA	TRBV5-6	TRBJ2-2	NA	CASSPQRLVGAPLTGELFF	TGTGCCAGCAGCCCACAACGCCTGGTGGGGGCGCCCCTCACCGGGGAGCTGTTTTTT
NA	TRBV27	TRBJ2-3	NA	CASSLRRGYSTDTQYF	TGTGCCAGCAGTTTACGACGCGGCTATAGCACAGATACGCAGTATTTT
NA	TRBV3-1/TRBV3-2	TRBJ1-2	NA	CASSPQQGNYGYTF	TGTGCCAGCAGCCCCCAACAGGGCAACTATGGCTACACCTTC
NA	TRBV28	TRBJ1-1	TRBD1	CASSFPTGVTEAFF	TGTGCCAGCAGTTTCCCGACAGGGGTCACTGAAGCTTTCTTT
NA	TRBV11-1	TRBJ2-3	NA	CASSATDTQYF	TGTGCCAGCAGCGCCACAGATACGCAGTATTTT
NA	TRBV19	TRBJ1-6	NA	CASSPETVVDSPLHF	TGTGCCAGTAGTCCCGAGACGGTAGTGGATTCACCCCTCCACTTT
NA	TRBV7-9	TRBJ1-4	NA	CASSSTRDVGEKLFF	TGTGCCAGCAGCTCCACCAGGGATGTGGGGGAAAAACTGTTTTTT
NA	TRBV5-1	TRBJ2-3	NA	CASSLGHFTDTQYF	TGCGCCAGCAGCTTAGGACATTTCACAGATACGCAGTATTTT
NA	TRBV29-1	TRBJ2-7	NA	CSVDQGSGYEQYF	TGCAGCGTTGACCAAGGAAGTGGATACGAGCAGTACTTC
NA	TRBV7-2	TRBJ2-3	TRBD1	CASSPFPTGRGPDTQYF	TGTGCCAGCAGCCCCTTCCCAACGGGCAGGGGGCCGGATACGCAGTATTTT
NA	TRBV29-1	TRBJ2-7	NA	CSVESNYEQYF	TGCAGCGTTGAGAGCAACTACGAGCAGTACTTC
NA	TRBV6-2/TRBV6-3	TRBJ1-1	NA	CASSAPGQGDTEAFF	TGTGCCAGCAGTGCCCCGGGCCAAGGGGACACTGAAGCTTTCTTT
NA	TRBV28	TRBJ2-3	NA	CASSFSKASTDTQYF	TGTGCCAGCAGTTTTTCAAAGGCTAGCACAGATACGCAGTATTTT
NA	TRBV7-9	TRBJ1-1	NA	CASSLVRGMNTEAFF	TGTGCCAGCAGCTTAGTTCGGGGGATGAACACTGAAGCTTTCTTT
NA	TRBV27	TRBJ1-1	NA	CASSLRILGSANTEAFF	TGTGCCAGCAGTTTGAGGATTCTGGGGTCGGCGAACACTGAAGCTTTCTTT